The TCR beta chain described here comes from a study of Ad26.COV2.S vaccination and SARS-CoV-2 variants. Generated by immunoSEQ multiplex PCR, the TCRdb table keeps only in-frame clones and is missing some. The table includes around 300,000 clones, about 89% detected once. The treatment was: roughly 19 received Ad26.COV2.S at low or high dose, single or two shots; roughly 5 received placebo; per-sample allocation not given. At day 63 after the first vaccine or placebo injection, samples were drawn. Material: peripheral blood, obtained in a trial of Ad26.COV2.S vaccine versus placebo. This receptor was identified in a person between 18 and 60 years old who received the Ad26.COV2.S COVID-19 vaccine or a placebo.

CDR3 in amino acids: CATSRAGNPQETQYF. CDR3 in DNA: TGTGCCACCAGCAGAGCGGGCAACCCCCAAGAGACCCAGTACTTC. The chain is built from TRBV15 and TRBJ2-5; the D is unclear. The ends were cut back, 1 base at V and 1 base at J, with 10 bases in the middle. There are 15 residues in the CDR3. Germline assignment: CDR1 LNHNV and CDR2 YYDKDF (reference sequence). Together with reference TRBV15 and TRBJ2-5, the CDR3 gives the full variable domain: DAMVIQNPRYQVTQFGKPVTLSCSQTLNHNVMYWYQQKSSQAPKLLFHYYDKDFNNEADTPDNFQSRRPNTSFCFLDIRSPGLGDTAMYLCATSRAGNPQETQYFGPGTRLLVL.